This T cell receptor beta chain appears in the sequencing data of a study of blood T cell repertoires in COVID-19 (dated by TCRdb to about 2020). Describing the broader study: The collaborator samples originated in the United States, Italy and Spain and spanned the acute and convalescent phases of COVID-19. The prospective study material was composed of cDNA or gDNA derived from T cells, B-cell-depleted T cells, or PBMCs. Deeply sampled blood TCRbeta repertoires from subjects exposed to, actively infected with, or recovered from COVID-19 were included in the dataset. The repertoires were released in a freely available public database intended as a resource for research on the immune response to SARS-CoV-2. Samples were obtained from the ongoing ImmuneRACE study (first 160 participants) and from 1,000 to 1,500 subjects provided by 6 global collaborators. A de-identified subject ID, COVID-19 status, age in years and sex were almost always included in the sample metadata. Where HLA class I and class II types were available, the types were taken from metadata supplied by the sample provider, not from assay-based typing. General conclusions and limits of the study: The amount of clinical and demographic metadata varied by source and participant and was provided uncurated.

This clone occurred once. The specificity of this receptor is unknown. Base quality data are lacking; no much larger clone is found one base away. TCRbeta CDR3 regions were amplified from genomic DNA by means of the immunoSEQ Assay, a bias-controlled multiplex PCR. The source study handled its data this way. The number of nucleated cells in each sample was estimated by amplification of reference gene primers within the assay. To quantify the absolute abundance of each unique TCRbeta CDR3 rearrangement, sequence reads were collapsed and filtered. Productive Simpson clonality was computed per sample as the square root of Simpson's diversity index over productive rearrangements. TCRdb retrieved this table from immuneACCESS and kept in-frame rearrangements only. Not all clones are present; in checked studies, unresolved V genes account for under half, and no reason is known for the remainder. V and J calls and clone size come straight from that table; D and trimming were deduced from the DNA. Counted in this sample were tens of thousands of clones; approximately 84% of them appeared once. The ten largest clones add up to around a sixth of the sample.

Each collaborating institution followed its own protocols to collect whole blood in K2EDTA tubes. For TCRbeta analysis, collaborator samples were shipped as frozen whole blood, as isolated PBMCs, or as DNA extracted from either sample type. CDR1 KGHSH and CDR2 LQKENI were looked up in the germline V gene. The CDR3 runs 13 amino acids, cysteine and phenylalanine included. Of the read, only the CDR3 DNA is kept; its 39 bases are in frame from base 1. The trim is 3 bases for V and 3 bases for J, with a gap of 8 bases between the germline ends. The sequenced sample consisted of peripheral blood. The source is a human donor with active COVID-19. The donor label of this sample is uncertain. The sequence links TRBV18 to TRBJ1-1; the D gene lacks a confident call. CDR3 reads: CASSPHADTEAFF. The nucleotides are TGTGCCAGCTCACCGCATGCGGACACTGAAGCTTTCTTT.